One T cell receptor beta chain is described in this entry. Which antigen it targets is not known. Nothing much larger sits one base from this clone, and base qualities are not available. The data belong to a study of blood T cell repertoires in COVID-19 (TCRdb year 2020). Regarding the complete study: Collaborator samples came from the United States, Italy and Spain and covered acute and convalescent phases of COVID-19. The prospective study material was composed of cDNA or gDNA derived from T cells, B-cell-depleted T cells, or PBMCs. The dataset comprised deeply sampled blood TCRbeta repertoires from subjects exposed to, actively infected with, or recovered from COVID-19. The repertoires were released in a freely available public database intended as a resource for research on the immune response to SARS-CoV-2. The samples were drawn from the first 160 participants of the ongoing ImmuneRACE study and from 1,254 subjects provided by 6 global collaborators. Sample metadata almost always included a de-identified subject ID, COVID-19 status, age in years and sex. Where available, HLA class I and class II types were obtained from metadata supplied by the sample provider rather than from assay-based typing. What the authors observed across the whole study: The amount of clinical and demographic metadata varied by source and participant and was provided uncurated.

CDR1 and CDR2 are drawn from the germline V gene (reference sequence): MNHNY, SVGAGI. The CDR3 holds 17 amino acids from the cysteine to the phenylalanine. The CDR3 DNA has 51 bases and is translated from base 1. Between the V and J ends, shortened by 5 bases and 2 bases respectively, the junction contains 21 bases. Collaborating institutions collected whole blood in K2EDTA tubes following their own protocols. For TCRbeta analysis, collaborators shipped samples in one of three forms: frozen whole blood, isolated PBMCs, or DNA extracted from either of those sample types. TCRbeta CDR3 regions were amplified from genomic DNA by means of the immunoSEQ Assay, a bias-controlled multiplex PCR. Regarding the original processing steps: Within the assay, amplification of reference gene primers was used to estimate how many nucleated cells each sample contained. To quantify the absolute abundance of each unique TCRbeta CDR3 rearrangement, sequence reads were collapsed and filtered. For each sample, productive Simpson clonality was calculated as the square root of Simpson's diversity index over productive rearrangements. Imported from immuneACCESS, the table was reduced by TCRdb to in-frame sequences with V and J called. These copies leave out some clones; in studies compared against another copy, an unresolved V gene accounts for under half, and the cause of the remainder is not known. V, J and clone size reflect that table, while D and trimming were determined from the DNA. The sample includes over 25,000 clones, with roughly 90% observed a single time. The top ten clonotypes cover roughly an eighth of the sample.

The sample was peripheral blood. The receptor chain draws on TRBV6-6 and TRBJ1-2; 6 matching bases give a weak D call of TRBD1. The origin of this receptor is a human donor with active COVID-19. The donor label of this sample is uncertain. The base sequence is TGTGCCAGCAGTCATACCTCGACAGGTCCGCGGAACTATGGCTACACCTTC. The encoded protein is CASSHTSTGPRNYGYTF.